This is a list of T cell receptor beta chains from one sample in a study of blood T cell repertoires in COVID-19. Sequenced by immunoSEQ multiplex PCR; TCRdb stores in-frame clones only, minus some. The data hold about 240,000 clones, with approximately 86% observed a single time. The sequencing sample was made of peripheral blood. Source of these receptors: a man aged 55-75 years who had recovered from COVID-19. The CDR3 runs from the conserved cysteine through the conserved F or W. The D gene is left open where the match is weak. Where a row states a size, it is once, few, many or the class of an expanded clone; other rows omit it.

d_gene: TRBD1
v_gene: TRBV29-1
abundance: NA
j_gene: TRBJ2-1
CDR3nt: TGCAGCGAAACTTCCGGGACAGGAGAGCAGTTCTTC
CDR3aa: CSETSGTGEQFF

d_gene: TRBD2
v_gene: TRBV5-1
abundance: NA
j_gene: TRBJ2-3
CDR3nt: TGCGCCAGCTCCTTAGGGACTATCCTAGGAGATACGCAGTATTTT
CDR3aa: CASSLGTILGDTQYF

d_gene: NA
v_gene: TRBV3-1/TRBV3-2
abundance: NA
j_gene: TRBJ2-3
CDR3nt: TGTGCCAGCAGCCAGGGCGATACGCAGTATTTT
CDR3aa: CASSQGDTQYF

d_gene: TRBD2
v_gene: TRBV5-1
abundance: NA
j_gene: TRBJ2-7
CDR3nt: TGCGCCAGCAGCTTTGGCCGGGGGGACGTCGAGCAGTACTTC
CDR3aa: CASSFGRGDVEQYF

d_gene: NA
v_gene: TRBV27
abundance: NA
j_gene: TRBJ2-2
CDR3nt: TGTGCCAGCAGTTTCCGGGTGGGGGGAACCGGGGAGCTGTTTTTT
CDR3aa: CASSFRVGGTGELFF

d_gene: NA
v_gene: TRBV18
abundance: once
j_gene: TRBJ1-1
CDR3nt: TGTGCCAGCTCACCAGGCGGAAGGAATACTGAAGCTTTCTTT
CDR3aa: CASSPGGRNTEAFF

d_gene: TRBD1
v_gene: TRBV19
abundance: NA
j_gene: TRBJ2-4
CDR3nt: TGTGCCACCAGGGGACAGGCTCTAAACATTCAGTACTTC
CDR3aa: CATRGQALNIQYF

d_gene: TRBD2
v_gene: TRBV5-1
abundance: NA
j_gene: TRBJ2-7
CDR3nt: TGCGCCAGCAGTCCTGGCGGGGGGACCTACGAGCAGTACTTC
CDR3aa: CASSPGGGTYEQYF

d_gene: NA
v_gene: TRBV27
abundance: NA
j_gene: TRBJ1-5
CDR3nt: TGTGCCAGCACCGAAACAGGGAAAAGCAATCAGCCCCAGCATTTT
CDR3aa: CASTETGKSNQPQHF

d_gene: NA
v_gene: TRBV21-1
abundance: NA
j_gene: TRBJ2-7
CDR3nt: TGTGCCAGCAGCAAAGTACAGGGTGTTTCCTACGAGCAGTACTTC
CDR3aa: CASSKVQGVSYEQYF

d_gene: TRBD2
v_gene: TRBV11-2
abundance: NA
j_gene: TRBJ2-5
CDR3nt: TGTGCCAGCAGCTTAGTACTAGCGGGGGTCCAACAAGAGACCCAGTACTTC
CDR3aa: CASSLVLAGVQQETQYF

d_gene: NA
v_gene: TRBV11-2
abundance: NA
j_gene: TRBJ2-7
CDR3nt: TGTGCCAGCAGCCATTTCTACGAGCAGTACTTC
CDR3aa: CASSHFYEQYF

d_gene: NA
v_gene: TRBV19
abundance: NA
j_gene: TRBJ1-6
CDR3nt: TGTGCCAGTAGCGCGGGCGGGTCCTCTGGGTCACCCCTCCACTTT
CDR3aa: CASSAGGSSGSPLHF

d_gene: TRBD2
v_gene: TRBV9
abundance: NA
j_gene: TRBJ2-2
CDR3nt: TGTGCCAGCAGCCCGGGGGGAAGGAACACCGGGGAGCTGTTTTTT
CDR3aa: CASSPGGRNTGELFF

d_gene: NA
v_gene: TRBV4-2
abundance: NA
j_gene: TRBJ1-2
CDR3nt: TGTGCCAGCAGCCAAGGGCCCCGGGACATTTTGGGATATGGCTACACCTTC
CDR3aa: CASSQGPRDILGYGYTF

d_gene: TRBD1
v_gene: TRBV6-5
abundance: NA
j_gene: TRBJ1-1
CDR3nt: TGTGCCAGCAGATCCGTACCCGGGACAGGGGTAGAAGCTTTCTTT
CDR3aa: CASRSVPGTGVEAFF

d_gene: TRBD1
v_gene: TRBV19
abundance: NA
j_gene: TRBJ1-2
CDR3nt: TGTGCCAGTAGTATAGGGCAGGGGGGACATGGCTACACCTTC
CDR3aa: CASSIGQGGHGYTF

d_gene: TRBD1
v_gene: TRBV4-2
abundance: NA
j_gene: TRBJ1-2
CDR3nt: TGTGCCAGCAGCTACAGGGGCAGGTCTCGTGGCTACACCTTC
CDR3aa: CASSYRGRSRGYTF

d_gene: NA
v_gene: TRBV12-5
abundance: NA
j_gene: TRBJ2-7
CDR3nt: TGTGCTAGTGGTTTGGACCTAGACTACGAGCAGTACTTC
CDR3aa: CASGLDLDYEQYF

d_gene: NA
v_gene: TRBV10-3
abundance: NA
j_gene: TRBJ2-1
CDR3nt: TGTGCCATCAGTGACCGGACAGTCGCCTACAATGAGCAGTTCTTC
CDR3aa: CAISDRTVAYNEQFF

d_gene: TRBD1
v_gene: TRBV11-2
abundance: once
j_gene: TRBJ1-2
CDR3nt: TGTGCCAGCAGCTCAGGACAGGGCTATGGCTACACCTTC
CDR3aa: CASSSGQGYGYTF

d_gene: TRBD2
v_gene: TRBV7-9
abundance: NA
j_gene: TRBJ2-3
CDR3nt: TGTGCCAGCAGCCCAACCCAAGGGACTAGCGGGGCCACAGATACGCAGTATTTT
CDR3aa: CASSPTQGTSGATDTQYF

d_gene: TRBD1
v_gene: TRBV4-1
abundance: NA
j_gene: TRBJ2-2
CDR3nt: TGCGCCAGCAGCCCCCTTAGGACAGGGAACACCGGGGAGCTGTTTTTT
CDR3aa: CASSPLRTGNTGELFF

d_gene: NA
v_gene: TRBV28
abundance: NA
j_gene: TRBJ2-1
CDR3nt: TGTGCCAGCACCAAATCCTACAATGAGCAGTTCTTC
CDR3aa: CASTKSYNEQFF

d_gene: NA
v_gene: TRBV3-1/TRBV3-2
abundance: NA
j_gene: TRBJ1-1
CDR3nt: TGTGCCAGCAGCCAAGGTCAGGCCGCGAACACTGAAGCTTTCTTT
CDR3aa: CASSQGQAANTEAFF

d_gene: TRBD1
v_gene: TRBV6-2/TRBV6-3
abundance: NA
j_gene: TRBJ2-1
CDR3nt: TGTGCCAGCAGTTACTGGACAGGGTCAAAGAATGAGCAGTTCTTC
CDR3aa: CASSYWTGSKNEQFF

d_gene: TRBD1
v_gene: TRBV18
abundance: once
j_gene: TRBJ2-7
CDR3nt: TGTGCCAGCTCACAAACCATGGGACAGGGAAGTCGGTACGAGCAGTACTTC
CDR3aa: CASSQTMGQGSRYEQYF

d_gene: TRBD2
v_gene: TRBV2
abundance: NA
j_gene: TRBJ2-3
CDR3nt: TGTGCCAGCACTGGGCGGGGGAGTAGGGCAGATACGCAGTATTTT
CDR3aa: CASTGRGSRADTQYF

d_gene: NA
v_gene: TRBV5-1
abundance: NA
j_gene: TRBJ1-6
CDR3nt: TGCGCCAGCAGCTTGGCCGTTGACTCAAATTCACCCCTCCACTTT
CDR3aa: CASSLAVDSNSPLHF